The 4 T cell receptor beta chains below come from one sample, sequenced in a study of CD8 T cells in ankylosing spondylitis. TCRdb re-called the 5' RACE reads with MiXCR, one entry per CDR3 protein. The table has some 270,000 distinct CDR3 sequences, over 15% seen once. Sequenced material: blood, either unsorted or a sorted T cell fraction (not recorded which). These receptors came from a male donor with ankylosing spondylitis or in good health (not recorded which).

This clonotype was observed a handful of times. The chain links TRBV10-2 to TRBJ2-3; D is tentatively TRBD1 or TRBD2 (5 bases each). The CDR3 runs to 15 residues. CDR1 and CDR2 from the germline V gene are WSHSY and SAAADI. V lost 3 bases and J 2 bases, leaving 12 bases between the germline ends. CDR3 in amino acids: CASSDLGRLTDTQYF. The CDR3 nucleotides read TGCGCCAGCAGTGATCTGGGACGCCTCACAGATACGCAGTATTTT.

This clonotype was seen a handful of times. CDR3 in DNA: TGTGCCAGCAGCCCACCGCGACTAGCGGGAGACGAGACCCAGTACTTC. It is translated as CASSPPRLAGDETQYF. The genes are TRBV7-8 and TRBJ2-5, with 12 bases identical to TRBD2. The V and J ends lost 5 bases and 5 bases, in that order; junction bases with no gene match: 9. CDR3 length equals 16 residues. Germline CDR1 and CDR2: SGHVS and FQNEAQ.

CDR3 amino acids: CASTSADRGEKLFF. The CDR3 DNA is TGTGCCAGCACCTCCGCGGACAGGGGTGAAAAACTGTTTTTT. The J gene is TRBJ1-4, the V gene TRBV5-5; 9 bases are shared with TRBD1. V shed 6 bases and J 7 bases; nucleotides not matched to a gene: 7. Per germline, CDR1 SGHKS and CDR2 YYEKEE (reference sequence). The CDR3 runs to 14 residues.

This clonotype has more than one count but fewer than ten. V is TRBV7-9 and J is TRBJ2-1, with TRBD2 matching over 8 bases. J lost 9 bases, V lost 3 bases, and 1 base had no gene match. Germline-derived CDR1 and CDR2 are SEHNR and FQNEAQ (reference sequence). This CDR3 contains 12 residues. The CDR3 nucleotides are TGTGCCAGCAGCTTCGGGGGGGGTGAGCAGTTCTTC. Its protein is CASSFGGGEQFF.